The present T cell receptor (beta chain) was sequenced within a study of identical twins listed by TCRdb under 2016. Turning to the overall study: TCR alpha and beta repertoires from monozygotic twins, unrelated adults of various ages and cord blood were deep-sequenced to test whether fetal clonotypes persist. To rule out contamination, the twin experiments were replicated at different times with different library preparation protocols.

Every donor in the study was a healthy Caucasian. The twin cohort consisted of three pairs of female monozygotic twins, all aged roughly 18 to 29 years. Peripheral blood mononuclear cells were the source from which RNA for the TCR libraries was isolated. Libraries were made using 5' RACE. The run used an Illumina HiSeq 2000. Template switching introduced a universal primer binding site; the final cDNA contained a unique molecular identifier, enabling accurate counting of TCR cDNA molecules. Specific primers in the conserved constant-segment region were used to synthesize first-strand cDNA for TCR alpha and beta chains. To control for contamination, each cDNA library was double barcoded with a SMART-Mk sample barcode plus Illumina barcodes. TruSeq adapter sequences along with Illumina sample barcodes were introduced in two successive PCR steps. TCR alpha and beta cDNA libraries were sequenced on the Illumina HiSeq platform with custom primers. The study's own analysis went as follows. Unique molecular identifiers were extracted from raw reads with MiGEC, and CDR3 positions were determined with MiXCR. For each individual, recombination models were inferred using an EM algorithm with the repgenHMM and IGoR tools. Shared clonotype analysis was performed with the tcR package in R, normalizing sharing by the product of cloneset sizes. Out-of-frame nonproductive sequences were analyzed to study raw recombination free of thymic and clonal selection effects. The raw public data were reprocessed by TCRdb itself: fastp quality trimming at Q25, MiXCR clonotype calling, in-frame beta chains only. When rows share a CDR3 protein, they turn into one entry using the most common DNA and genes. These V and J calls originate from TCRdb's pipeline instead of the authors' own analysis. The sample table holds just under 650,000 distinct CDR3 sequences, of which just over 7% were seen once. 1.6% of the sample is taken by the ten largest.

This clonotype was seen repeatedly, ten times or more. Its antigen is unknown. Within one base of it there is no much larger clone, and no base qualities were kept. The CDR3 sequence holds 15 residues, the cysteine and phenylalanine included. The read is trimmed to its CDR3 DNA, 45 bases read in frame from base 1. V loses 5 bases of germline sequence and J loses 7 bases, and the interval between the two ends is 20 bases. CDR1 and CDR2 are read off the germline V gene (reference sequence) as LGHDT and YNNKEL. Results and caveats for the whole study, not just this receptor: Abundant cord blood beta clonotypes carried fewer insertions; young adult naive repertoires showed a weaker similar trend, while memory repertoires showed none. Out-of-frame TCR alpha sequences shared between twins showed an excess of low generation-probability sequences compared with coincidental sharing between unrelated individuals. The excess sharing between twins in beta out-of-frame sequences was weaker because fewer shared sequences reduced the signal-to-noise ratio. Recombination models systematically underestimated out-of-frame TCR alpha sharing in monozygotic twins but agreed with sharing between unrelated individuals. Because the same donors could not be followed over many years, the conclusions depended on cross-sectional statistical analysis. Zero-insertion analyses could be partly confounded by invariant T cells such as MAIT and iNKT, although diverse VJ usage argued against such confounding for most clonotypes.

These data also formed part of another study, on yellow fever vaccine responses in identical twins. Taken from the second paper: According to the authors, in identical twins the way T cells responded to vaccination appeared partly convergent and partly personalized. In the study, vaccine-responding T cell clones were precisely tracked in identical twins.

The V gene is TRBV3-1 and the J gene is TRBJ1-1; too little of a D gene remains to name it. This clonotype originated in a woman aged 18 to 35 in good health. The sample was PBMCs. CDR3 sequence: CASSDDGPTFLEAFF. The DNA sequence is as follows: TGTGCCAGCAGCGACGACGGCCCTACTTTCCTTGAAGCTTTCTTT.